This entry concerns a single T cell receptor beta chain. Its target is not known. UMIs that included a 6-nucleotide sample barcode were added by template switching, which took place during cDNA synthesis. TCRdb reanalyzed the 5' RACE reads, giving one entry per CDR3 protein sequence and no DNA. Its table records approximately 200,000 distinct CDR3 sequences. This record belongs to a study of monozygotic twins with inflammatory bowel disease. Study-level points and caveats: Fewer clonotypes were shared with others by IBD patients than by healthy twins, especially with disease activity. Patient-to-patient differences in immunosuppressive treatment may have added variability to the repertoires.

Unfractionated whole blood yielded total RNA, and T cells were not sorted. The sequence derives from a human donor with ulcerative colitis or Crohn's disease, or a healthy co-twin of an affected twin (not recorded which). Sequenced input: blood.

CDR3 sequence reads: CASSTQTGSGYGYTF. This chain links TRBV11-2 with TRBJ1-2; TCRdb outputs TRBD1, but without DNA this stays unchecked. The CDR3 has 15 amino acids. The germline V gene has CDR1 SGHAT and CDR2 FQNNGV.